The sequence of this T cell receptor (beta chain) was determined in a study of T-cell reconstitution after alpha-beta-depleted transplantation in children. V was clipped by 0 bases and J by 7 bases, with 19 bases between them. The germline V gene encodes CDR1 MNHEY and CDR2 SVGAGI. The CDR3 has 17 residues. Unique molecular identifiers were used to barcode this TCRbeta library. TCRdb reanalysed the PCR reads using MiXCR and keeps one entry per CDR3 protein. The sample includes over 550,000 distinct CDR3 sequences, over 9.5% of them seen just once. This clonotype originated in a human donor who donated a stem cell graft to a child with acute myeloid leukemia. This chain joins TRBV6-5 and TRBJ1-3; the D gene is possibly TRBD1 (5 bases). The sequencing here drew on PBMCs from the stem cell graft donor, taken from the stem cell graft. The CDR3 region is CASSYSSEGPRWNTIYF. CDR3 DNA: TGTGCCAGCAGTTACTCGTCCGAGGGACCCCGCTGGAACACCATATATTTT.